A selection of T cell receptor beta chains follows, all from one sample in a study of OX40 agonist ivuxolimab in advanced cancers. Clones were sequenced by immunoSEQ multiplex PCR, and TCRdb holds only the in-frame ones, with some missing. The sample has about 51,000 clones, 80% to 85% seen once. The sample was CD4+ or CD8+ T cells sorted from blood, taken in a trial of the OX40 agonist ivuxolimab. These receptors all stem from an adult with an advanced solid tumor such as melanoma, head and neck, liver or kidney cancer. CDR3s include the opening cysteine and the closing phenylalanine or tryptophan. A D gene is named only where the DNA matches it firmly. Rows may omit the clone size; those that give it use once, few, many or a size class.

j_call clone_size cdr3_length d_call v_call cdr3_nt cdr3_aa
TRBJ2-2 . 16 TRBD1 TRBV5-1 TGCGCCAGCAGCACAGGACAGGGACTGAACACCGGGGAGCTGTTTTTT CASSTGQGLNTGELFF
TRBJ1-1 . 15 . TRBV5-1 TGCGCCAGCAGTCAAGGCGGCGCAGGGAACACTGAAGCTTTCTTT CASSQGGAGNTEAFF
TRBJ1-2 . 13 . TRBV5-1 TGCGCCAGCAGCTTGGCGGGACGATCTGGCTACACCTTC CASSLAGRSGYTF
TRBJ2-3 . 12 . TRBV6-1 TGTGCCAGCACCGCAGGGGCAGATACGCAGTATTTT CASTAGADTQYF
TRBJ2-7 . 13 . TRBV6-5 TGTGCCAGCAGCCGAGGACAGACCTACGAGCAGTACTTC CASSRGQTYEQYF
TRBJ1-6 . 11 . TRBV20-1 TGCAGTGCTCCGACTTGGGGAGGCCTCCACTTT CSAPTWGGLHF
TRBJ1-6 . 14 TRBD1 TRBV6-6 TGTGCCAGCAGTTACGGACAGGGGATCTCACCCCTCCACTTT CASSYGQGISPLHF
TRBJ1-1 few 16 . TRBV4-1 TGCGCCAGCAGCCAAGAGTTCCCCGCCGGGACGAGTGAAGCTTTCTTT CASSQEFPAGTSEAFF
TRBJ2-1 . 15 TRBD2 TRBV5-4 TGTGCCAGCAGCTCTACTAGCGGGGGTTACAATGAGCAGTTCTTC CASSSTSGGYNEQFF
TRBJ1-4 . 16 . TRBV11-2 TGTGCCAGCAGCCGGGAAGAGGACAGTGTTCGCGAAAAACTGTTTTTT CASSREEDSVREKLFF
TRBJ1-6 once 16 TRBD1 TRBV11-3 TGTGCCAGCAGCTTCCGCTTTGGGACAGGGAATTCACCCCTCCACTTT CASSFRFGTGNSPLHF
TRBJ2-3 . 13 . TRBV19 TGTGCCAGTAGGGGGTTGGGGGCAGATACGCAGTATTTT CASRGLGADTQYF
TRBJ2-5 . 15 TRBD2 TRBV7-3 TGTGCCAGCAGCCCCAACGGGAGGGAGCGAGAGACCCAGTACTTC CASSPNGRERETQYF
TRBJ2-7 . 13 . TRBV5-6 TGTGCCAGCAGCTTGGTTGGAGGTTACGAGCAGTACTTC CASSLVGGYEQYF
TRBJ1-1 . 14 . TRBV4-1 TGCGCCAGCAGCCGCCCAGGGGTCCACACTGAAGCTTTCTTT CASSRPGVHTEAFF
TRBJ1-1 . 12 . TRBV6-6 TGTGCCAGCAAGGCCACGAACACTGAAGCTTTCTTT CASKATNTEAFF
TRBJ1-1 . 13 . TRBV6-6 TGTGCCAGCAGTTATTCGGGGGGGGCTGAAGCTTTCTTT CASSYSGGAEAFF
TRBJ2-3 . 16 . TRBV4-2 TGTGCCAGCAGCCGAAGCACTATTGGCGGCACAGATACGCAGTATTTT CASSRSTIGGTDTQYF
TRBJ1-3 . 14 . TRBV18 TGTGCCAGCTCACCGGCGGGGACTGGAAACACCATATATTTT CASSPAGTGNTIYF
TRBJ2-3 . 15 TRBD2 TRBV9 TGTGCCAGCAGTACTAGCGGGGGTTGGACAGATACGCAGTATTTT CASSTSGGWTDTQYF
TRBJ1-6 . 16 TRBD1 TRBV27 TGTGCCAGCAGTGCGGGACGACAGGGGGATAATTCACCCCTCCACTTT CASSAGRQGDNSPLHF
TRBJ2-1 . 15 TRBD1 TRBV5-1 TGCGCCAGCAGCTTGGTGGGACAGGGTGGGGATGAGCAGTTCTTC CASSLVGQGGDEQFF
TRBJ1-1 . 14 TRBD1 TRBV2 TGTGCCAGCGGTATAGACAGGGGGCTCACTGAAGCTTTCTTT CASGIDRGLTEAFF
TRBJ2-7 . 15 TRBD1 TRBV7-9 TGTGCCAGCAGCTTAGGAGGGACAGGAACCTACGAGCAGTACTTC CASSLGGTGTYEQYF
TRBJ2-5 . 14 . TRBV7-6 TGTGCCAGCAGCTTATCTGGGGTAATGGAGACCCAGTACTTC CASSLSGVMETQYF
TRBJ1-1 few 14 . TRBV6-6 TGTGCCAGCAGTTACTCTACGGCGAACACTGAAGCTTTCTTT CASSYSTANTEAFF
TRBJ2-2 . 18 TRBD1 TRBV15 TGTGCCACCAGCAGGGACGGGACAGGGGGGTTACGTCCCGGGGAGCTGTTTTTT CATSRDGTGGLRPGELFF
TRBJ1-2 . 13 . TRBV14 TGTGCCAGCAGCCCCGGGACATCCGTTGGCTACACCTTC CASSPGTSVGYTF
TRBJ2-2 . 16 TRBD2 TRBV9 TGTGCCAGCAGCGTAGCAGCGGGGGGATGGCGTGGGGAGCTGTTTTTT CASSVAAGGWRGELFF
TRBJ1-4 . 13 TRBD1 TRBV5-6 TGTGCCAGCAGCTGGACAGGGGGCGAAAAACTGTTTTTT CASSWTGGEKLFF
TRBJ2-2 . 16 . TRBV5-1 TGCGCCAGCAGCCCACGGGGGCCCCTGTACACCGGGGAGCTGTTTTTT CASSPRGPLYTGELFF
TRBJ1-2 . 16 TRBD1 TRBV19 TGTGCCAGTAGTATAGTAGGACAGGGAGCTAACTATGGCTACACCTTC CASSIVGQGANYGYTF
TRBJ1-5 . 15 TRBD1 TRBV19 TGTGCCAGTAGACAACGCCCAGGGGGAATTCAGCCCCAGCATTTT CASRQRPGGIQPQHF
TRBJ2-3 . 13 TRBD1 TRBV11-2 TGTGCCAGCAGCTGGCGGGACAGGGATACGCAGTATTTT CASSWRDRDTQYF
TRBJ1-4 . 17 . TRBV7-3 TGTGCCAGCAGGCGAACTCCTAAGGAGTCAACTAATGAAAAACTGTTTTTT CASRRTPKESTNEKLFF
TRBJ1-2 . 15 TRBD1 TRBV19 TGTGCCAGTAGACGGCCAGGGGGTACGGGCTATGGCTACACCTTC CASRRPGGTGYGYTF
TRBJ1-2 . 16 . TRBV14 TGTGCCAGCAGCCAAACCCGCCTAGGGATCCTCTATGGCTACACCTTC CASSQTRLGILYGYTF
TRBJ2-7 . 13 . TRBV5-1 TGCGCCAGCAGCTTGCAGGGTGGCTACGAGCAGTACTTC CASSLQGGYEQYF
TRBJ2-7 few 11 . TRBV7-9 TGTGCCAGCAGCGTGGGGCCCGAGCAGTACTTC CASSVGPEQYF
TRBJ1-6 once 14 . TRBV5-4 TGTGCCAGCAGCTTGGGGCATCCCAATTCACCCCTCCACTTT CASSLGHPNSPLHF
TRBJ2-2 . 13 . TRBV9 TGTGCCAGCAGCTTCTCGGGCACCGGGGAGCTGTTTTTT CASSFSGTGELFF
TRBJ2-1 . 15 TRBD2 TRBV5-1 TGCGCCAGCAGCCCTTTAGCGGGGGGCGACAATGAGCAGTTCTTC CASSPLAGGDNEQFF
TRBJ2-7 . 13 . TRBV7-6 TGTGCCAGCAGCTTAGCCCAGGGGCACGAGCAGTACTTC CASSLAQGHEQYF